This note documents a single T cell receptor delta chain sequence. This clone was detected many times. Its antigen remains unidentified. The protein recorded in TCRdb matches a much larger clone and deviates from this DNA's translation at residue 17, suggesting a read error; the protein here is obtained by translating the DNA. These data originate in a study of γδ T cells in repeated Plasmodium falciparum infection (dated by TCRdb to the early 2020s). Regarding the research as a whole: Malian children exposed to intense seasonal malaria transmission were enrolled in the natural-infection arm and compared with Australian children matched for age and gender. Four to six malaria-naive U.S. adults underwent four controlled human malaria infections by bites from P. falciparum NF54-infected Anopheles stephensi mosquitoes over 644 days. Samples from controlled-infection subjects were taken at baseline, just before selected infections, and 21 days after each infection. Malian gammadelta TCR repertoires were analysed cross-sectionally during no-transmission periods and were analysed longitudinally across acute febrile malaria episodes. The study examined how repeated Plasmodium falciparum infection shapes the human gammadelta T cell repertoire, using natural infection in Mali and controlled human malaria infection.

The germline V gene gives CDR1 as GEAIGNYY and CDR2 as EKD. Including the terminal cysteine and phenylalanine, the CDR3 comprises 18 residues. CDR3 DNA is the only sequence kept; it has 54 bases, read in frame from the first base. The method behind the library was multiplex PCR. The sequencing machine was an Illumina MiSeq. Both TCR gamma (TRG) and TCR delta (TRD) chains were sequenced from each sorted gammadelta T cell sample. As for the authors' bioinformatics: The repertoire analyses used clonotype tree plots, the accumulated frequency of the top 20 clonotypes, and diversity index (DI) and D75 metrics. TCRdb called clones from the public reads with CATT, and repeated DNA sequences were later combined into one row. In this record, the V and J calls reflect TCRdb's handling and not the investigators' own analysis. This sample comprises 40,000 to 55,000 delta-chain clones, 1.9% of them detected only once. The ten largest clones represent roughly 24% of the sample.

Study-wide findings and limitations: The Malian cohort came from a small rural village of predominantly one ethnic group, limiting generalizability. Vdelta2-negative gammadelta TCR repertoires from Malian children appeared more clonally expanded, less diverse and less shared than those of Australian children. Vgamma9/Vdelta2+ TCR repertoires showed a highly stable polyclonal repertoire over time and infection, with many inter-individual overlapping TCRgamma sequences. Analysis of inter-individual variability in gammadelta T cell responses was limited by the small size of the controlled-infection cohort. Repeated controlled infections appeared to drive waves of new clonotype selection in Vdelta2-negative, largely Vdelta1+, gammadelta TCR repertoires.

For bulk TCR repertoire analysis, Vgamma9/Vdelta2+ and Vdelta2-negative gammadelta T cell populations were isolated by flow sorting from peripheral blood mononuclear cells. There is no J gene call, but TRDV2 is given as the V gene; the table assigns TRDD3, which was not confirmed against the DNA. This clonotype originated in a pool of human donors (malaria-infected and uninfected, not separated). Sample: gamma-delta T cells from blood. The DNA sequence reads TGTGCCTGTGACACCGTCGACGGGATTAAACGGTACACCGATAAACTCACCTTT. The translation is CACDTVDGIKRYTDKLTF.